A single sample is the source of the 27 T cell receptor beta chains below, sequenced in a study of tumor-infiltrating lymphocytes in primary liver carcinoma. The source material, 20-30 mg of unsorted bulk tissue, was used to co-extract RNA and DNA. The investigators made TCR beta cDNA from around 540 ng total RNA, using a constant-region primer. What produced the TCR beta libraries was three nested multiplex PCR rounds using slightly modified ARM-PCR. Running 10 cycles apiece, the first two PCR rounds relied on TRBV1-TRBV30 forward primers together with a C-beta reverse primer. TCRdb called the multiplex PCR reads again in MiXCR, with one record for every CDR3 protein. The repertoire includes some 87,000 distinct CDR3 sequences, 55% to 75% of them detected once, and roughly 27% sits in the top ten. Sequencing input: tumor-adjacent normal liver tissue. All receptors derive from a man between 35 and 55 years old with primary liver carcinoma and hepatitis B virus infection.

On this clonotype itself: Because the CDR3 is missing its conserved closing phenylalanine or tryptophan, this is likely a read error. This CDR3 is CSVERTNGGNEQFI. CDR3 nucleotide sequence: TGCAGCGTTGAAAGAACTAACGGGGGGAATGAGCAGTTCATC. The chain combines TRBV29-1 with TRBJ2-1; 7 bases align to TRBD2. CDR3 size: 14 residues. The V and J ends lost 2 bases and 7 bases, in that order; junction bases with no gene match: 8. Germline CDR1 reads SQVTM; CDR2 reads ANQGSEA.

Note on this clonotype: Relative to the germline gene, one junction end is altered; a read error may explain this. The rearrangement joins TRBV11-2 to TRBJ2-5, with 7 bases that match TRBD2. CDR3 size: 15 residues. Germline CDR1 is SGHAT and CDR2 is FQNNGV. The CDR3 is CASSIGASGQETQYF. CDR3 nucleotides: TGTGCTAGCAGCATAGGGGCTAGCGGACAAGAGACCCAGTACTTC.

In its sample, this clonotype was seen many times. The CDR3 DNA is TGTGCCAGCAGTTACGAAGGGTACGGAGGCTACACCTTC. Its translation is CASSYEGYGGYTF. This chain connects TRBV6-5 to TRBJ1-2; no definite D call. The CDR3 extends over 13 amino acids. Germline CDR1 and CDR2: MNHEY and SVGAGI. Between the trimmed V and J ends, which lost 2 bases and 8 bases, there was a span of 12 bases.

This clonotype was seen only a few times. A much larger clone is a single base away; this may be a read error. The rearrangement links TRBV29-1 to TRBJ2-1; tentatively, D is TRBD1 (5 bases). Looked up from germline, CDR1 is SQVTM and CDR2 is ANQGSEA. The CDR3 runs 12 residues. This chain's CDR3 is CSASVWGNEQSF. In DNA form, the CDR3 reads TGCAGCGCGAGCGTGTGGGGCAATGAGCAGTCCTTC.

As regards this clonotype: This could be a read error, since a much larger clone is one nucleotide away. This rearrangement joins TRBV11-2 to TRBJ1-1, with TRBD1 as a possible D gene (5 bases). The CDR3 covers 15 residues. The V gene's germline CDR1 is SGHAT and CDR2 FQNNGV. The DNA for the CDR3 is TGTGCCAGAAGCTTGTTCGGGGCGAGGAACACTGAAGCTTTCTTT. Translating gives CARSLFGARNTEAFF. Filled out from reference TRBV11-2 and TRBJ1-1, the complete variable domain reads EAGVAQSPRYKIIEKRQSVAFWCNPISGHATLYWYQQILGQGPKLLIQFQNNGVVDDSQLPKDRFSAERLKGVDSTLKIQPAKLEDSAVYLCARSLFGARNTEAFFGQGTRLTVV.

The CDR3 bases are TGTGCCACCAGTGATTTTGCTAGCGATGAGCAGTTCTTC. Amino acids: CATSDFASDEQFF. The chain joins TRBV24-1 to TRBJ2-1, with D perhaps TRBD2 (6 bases). Germline loops: CDR1 KGHDR, CDR2 SFDVKD. Between the trimmed V and J ends, which lost 1 base and 8 bases, there was a span of 8 bases. This CDR3 spans 13 amino acids.

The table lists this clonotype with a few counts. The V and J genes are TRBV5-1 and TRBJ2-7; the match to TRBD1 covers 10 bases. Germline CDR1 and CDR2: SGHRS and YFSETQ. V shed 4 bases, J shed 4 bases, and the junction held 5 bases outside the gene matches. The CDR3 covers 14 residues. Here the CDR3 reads CASSARTGGYEQYF. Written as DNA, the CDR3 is TGCGCCAGCAGCGCCCGGACAGGGGGGTACGAGCAGTACTTC.

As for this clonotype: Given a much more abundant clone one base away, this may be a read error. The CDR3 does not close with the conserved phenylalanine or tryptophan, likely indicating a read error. CDR3 residues: CASGLVGSGELFL. Written as DNA, the CDR3 is TGTGCTAGTGGTTTGGTGGGCTCCGGGGAGCTGTTTCTT. This chain uses TRBV12-5 with TRBJ2-2; D unresolved. V gave up 0 bases and J gave up 6 bases, with 5 bases separating them. This CDR3 contains 13 residues. Germline values: CDR1 LGHNT, CDR2 FRNRAP.

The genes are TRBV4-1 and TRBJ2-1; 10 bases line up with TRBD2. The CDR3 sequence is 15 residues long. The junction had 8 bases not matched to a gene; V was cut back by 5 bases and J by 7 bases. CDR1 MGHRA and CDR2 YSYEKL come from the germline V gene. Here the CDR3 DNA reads TGCGCCAGCAGCTCCGGGACTAGCGATTCGAATGAGCAGTTCTTC. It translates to CASSSGTSDSNEQFF.

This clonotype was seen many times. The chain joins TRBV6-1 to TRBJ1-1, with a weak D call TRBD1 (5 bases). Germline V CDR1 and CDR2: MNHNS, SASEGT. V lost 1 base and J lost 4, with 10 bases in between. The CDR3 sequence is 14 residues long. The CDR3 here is CASSEVRATTEAFF. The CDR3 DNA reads TGTGCCAGCAGTGAAGTCAGGGCTACCACTGAAGCTTTCTTT.

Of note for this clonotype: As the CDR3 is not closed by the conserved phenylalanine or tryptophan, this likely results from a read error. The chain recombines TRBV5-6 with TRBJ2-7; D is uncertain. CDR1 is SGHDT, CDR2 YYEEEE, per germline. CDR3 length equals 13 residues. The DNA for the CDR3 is TGTGCTAGCAGCTTGGCCTACTCCTACAAGCAGTACCTC. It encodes CASSLAYSYKQYL.

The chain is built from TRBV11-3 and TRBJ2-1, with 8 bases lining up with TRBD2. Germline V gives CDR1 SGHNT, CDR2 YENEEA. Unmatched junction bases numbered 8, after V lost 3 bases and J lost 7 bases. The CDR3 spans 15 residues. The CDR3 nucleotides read TGTGCCAGCAGCTTGGCAGGACTAGCCTCAAATGAGCAGTTCTTC. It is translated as CASSLAGLASNEQFF.

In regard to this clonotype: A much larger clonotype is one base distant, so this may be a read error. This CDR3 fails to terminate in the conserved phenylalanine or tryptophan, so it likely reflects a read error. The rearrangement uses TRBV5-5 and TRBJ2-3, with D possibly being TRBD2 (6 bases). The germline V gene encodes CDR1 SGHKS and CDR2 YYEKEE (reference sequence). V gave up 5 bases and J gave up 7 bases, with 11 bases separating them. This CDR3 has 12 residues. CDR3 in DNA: TGTGCCAGCAGTAGGAGGGATAATACGCAGTATCTT. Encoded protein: CASSRRDNTQYL.

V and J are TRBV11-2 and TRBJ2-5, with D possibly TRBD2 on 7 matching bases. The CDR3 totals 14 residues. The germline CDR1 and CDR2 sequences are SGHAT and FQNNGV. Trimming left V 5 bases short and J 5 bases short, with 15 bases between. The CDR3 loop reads CASSPTRGGETQYF. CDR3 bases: TGTGCCAGCAGCCCTACGAGGGGGGGGGAGACCCAGTACTTC.

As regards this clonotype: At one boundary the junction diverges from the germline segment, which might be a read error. CDR3 protein: CAGSLGLAREVDNERFF. DNA of the CDR3: TGTGCCGGCAGCCTAGGACTAGCGAGAGAAGTTGACAATGAGCGGTTCTTC. The chain carries TRBV11-1 and TRBJ2-1; 9 positions match TRBD2. Germline V lookup: CDR1 SGHAT, CDR2 FQDESV (reference sequence). CDR3 length: 17 residues.

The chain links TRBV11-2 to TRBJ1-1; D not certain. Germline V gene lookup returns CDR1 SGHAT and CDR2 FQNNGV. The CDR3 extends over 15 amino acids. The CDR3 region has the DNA TGTGACAGTAGCTTAGTTCCGGTTTTGAACACTGAAGCTTTCTTT. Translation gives CDSSLVPVLNTEAFF.

The CDR3 is CASSQEGKQYF. CDR3 bases: TGTGCCAGCAGCCAGGAGGGAAAGCAGTACTTC. The rearrangement joins TRBV4-2 to TRBJ2-7; possible D gene TRBD2, 6 bases. Trimming stripped 3 bases from V and 8 bases from J, with 8 bases between. This CDR3 spans 11 amino acids. Germline loops: CDR1 LGHNA, CDR2 YNFKEQ.

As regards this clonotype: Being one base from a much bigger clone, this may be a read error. CDR3 loop: CASSQGGVEGRLPSSKKIQYF. In nucleotides, the CDR3 is TGCGCCAGCAGCCAAGGCGGGGTAGAAGGGAGGCTCCCTAGCTCCAAAAAGATTCAGTACTTC. The chain uses TRBV4-1 and TRBJ2-4; perhaps TRBD2 as D (6 bases). This CDR3 is built from 21 residues. Germline V gives CDR1 MGHRA, CDR2 YSYEKL.

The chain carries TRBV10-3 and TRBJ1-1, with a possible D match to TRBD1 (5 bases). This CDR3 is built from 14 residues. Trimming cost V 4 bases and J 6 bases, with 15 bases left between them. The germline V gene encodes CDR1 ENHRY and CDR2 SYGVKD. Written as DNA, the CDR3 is TGTGCCATCAGTGTTGATGGGGGAATTGCTGAAGCTTTCTTT. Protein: CAISVDGGIAEAFF.

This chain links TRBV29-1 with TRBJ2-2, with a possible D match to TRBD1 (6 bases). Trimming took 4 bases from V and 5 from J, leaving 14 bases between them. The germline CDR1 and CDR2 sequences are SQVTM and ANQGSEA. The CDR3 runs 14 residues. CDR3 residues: CSVARQAETGELFF. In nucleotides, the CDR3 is TGCAGCGTTGCGAGACAGGCGGAAACCGGGGAGCTGTTTTTT.

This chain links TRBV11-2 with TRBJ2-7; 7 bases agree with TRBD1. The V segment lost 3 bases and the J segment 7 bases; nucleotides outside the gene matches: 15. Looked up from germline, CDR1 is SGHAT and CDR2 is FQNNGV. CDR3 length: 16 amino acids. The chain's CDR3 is CASSFGGNRGNYEQYF. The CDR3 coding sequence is TGTGCCAGCAGCTTCGGTGGTAACAGGGGAAACTATGAGCAGTACTTC.

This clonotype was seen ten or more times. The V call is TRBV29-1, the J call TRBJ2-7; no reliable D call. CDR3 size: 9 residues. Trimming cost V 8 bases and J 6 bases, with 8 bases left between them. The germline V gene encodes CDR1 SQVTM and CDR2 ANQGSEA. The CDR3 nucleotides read TGCAGCTCACCGGGCGAGCAGTACTTC. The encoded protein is CSSPGEQYF.

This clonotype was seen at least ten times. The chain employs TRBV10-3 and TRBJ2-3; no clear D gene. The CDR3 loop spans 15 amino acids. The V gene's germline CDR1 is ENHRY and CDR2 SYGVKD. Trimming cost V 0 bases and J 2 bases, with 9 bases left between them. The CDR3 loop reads CAISESAPSTDTQYF. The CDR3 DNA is TGTGCCATCAGTGAGTCGGCCCCCTCCACAGATACGCAGTATTTT.

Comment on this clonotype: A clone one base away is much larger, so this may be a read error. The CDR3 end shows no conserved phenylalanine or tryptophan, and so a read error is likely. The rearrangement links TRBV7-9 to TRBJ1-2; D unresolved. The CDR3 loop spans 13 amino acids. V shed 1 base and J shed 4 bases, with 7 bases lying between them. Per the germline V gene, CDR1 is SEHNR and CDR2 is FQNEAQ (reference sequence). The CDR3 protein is CASSLDVAYGYTL. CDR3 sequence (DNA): TGTGCCAGCAGCTTAGATGTGGCCTATGGCTACACCCTC.

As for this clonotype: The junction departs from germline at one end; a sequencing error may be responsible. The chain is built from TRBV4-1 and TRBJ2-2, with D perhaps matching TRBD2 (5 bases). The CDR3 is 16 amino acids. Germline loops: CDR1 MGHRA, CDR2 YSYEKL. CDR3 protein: CASRSISGANTGELFF. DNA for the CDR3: TGCGCCAGCAGGAGCATAAGCGGAGCGAACACCGGGGAGCTATTTTTT.

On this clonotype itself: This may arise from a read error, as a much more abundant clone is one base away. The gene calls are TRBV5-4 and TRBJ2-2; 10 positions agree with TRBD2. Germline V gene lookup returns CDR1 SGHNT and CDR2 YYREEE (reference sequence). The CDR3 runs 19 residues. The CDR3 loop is CASSGARQGLATNTGKLFF. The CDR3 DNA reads TGTGCCAGCAGCGGAGCCCGACAGGGACTAGCGACGAACACCGGGAAGCTGTTTTTT.

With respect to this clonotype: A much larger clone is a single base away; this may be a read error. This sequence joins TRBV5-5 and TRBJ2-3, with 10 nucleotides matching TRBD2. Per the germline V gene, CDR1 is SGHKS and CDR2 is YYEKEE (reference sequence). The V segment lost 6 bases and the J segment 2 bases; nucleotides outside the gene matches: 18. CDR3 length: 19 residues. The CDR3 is CASNRGEGSGRIITDTQYF. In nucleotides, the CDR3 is TGTGCCAGCAACCGGGGGGAGGGTAGCGGGAGGATCATCACAGATACGCAGTATTTT.